This TCR beta chain was identified during a study of untreated major depressive disorder. Libraries were prepared by immunoSEQ multiplex PCR; TCRdb keeps only in-frame clonotypes and omits some of them. The profile covers just over 20,000 clones, with 90% to 95% appearing a single time and around 0.3% taken by the ten largest. CDR1 and CDR2 (germline): MNHEY, SMNVEV (reference sequence). The CDR3 totals 14 residues. V was shortened by 3 bases and J by 1 base, with 9 bases between the two germline ends. Sequencing was done on a sample of CD4+ T cells from PBMCs. The clonotype comes from a man aged 30 to 45 in good health. This chain connects TRBV27 to TRBJ1-2; possibly TRBD1 for D (6 bases). CDR3: CASSFGQFNYGYTF. The CDR3 nucleotides read TGTGCCAGCAGTTTTGGACAGTTTAACTATGGCTACACCTTC.